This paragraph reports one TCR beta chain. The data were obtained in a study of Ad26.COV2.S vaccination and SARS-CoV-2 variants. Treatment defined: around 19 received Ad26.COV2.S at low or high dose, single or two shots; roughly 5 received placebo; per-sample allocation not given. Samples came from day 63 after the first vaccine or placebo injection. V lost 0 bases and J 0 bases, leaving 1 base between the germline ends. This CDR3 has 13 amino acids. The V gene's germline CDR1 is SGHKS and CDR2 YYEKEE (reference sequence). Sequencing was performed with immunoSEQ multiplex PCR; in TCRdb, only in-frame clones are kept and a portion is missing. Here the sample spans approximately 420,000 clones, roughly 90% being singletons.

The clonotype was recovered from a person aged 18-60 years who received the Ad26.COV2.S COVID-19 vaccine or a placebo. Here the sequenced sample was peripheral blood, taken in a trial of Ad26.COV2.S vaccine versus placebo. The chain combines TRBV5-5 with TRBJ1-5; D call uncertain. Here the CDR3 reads CASSLGSNQPQHF. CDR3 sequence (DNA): TGTGCCAGCAGCTTGGGTAGCAATCAGCCCCAGCATTTT.